This TCR beta chain is drawn from a study of blood T cell repertoires in COVID-19. Overall study: Samples came from the United States, Italy and Spain, spanning acute and convalescent COVID-19. PBMCs, B-cell-depleted T cells, or T cells were the source of the cDNA or gDNA that made up the material.

Per the original methods: Reference gene primer amplification gave nucleated cell count estimates. Using immunoSEQ multiplex PCR, the repertoire was profiled, and TCRdb retains in-frame clones only, with some absent. Clonal size and the V and J genes are those of that table, whereas D and trimming came from the DNA. The sample yields approximately 100,000 clones, just under 95% seen once. Sequencing used peripheral blood. This TCR was sampled from a man aged 70 or older with acute or convalescent COVID-19.

The CDR3 protein is CATSIPPSDTQYF. CDR3 DNA: TGTGCCACCAGTATCCCTCCCTCAGATACGCAGTATTTT. This rearrangement joins TRBV24-1 to TRBJ2-3; D unresolved. The CDR3 spans 13 residues. Germline V gene sequence: CDR1 KGHDR, CDR2 SFDVKD. V dropped 6 bases and J dropped 4 bases, with 10 bases sitting between them.